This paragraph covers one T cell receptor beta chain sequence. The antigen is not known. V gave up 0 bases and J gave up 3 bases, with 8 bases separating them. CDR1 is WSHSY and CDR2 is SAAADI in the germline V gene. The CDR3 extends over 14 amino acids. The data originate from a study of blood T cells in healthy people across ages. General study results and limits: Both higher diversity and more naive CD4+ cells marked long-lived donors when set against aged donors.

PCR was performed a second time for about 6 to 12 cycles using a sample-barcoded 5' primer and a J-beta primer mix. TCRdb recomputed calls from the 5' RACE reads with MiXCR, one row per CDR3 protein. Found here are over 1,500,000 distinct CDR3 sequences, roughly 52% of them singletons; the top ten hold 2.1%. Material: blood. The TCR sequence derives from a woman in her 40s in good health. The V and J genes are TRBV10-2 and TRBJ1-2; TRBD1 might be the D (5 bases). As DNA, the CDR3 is TGCGCCAGCAGTGAGTCTTCAGGGTACTATGGCTACACCTTC. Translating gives CASSESSGYYGYTF.